These 32 T cell receptor beta chains were sequenced from one sample in a study of blood T cell repertoires in COVID-19. Only in-frame clones appear in the TCRdb table, and some are missing; sequencing was by immunoSEQ multiplex PCR. Of some 130,000 clones in the sample, about 87% were seen once. The material sequenced was peripheral blood. Receptor source: a middle-aged man with active COVID-19.

J is TRBJ2-3 and V is TRBV7-2, with a tentative D call TRBD2 (5 bases). Trimming shortened V by 3 bases and J by 5 bases, and 9 bases separated the two germline ends. The CDR3 loop spans 13 amino acids. Germline V gene lookup returns CDR1 SGHTA and CDR2 FQGNSA. The CDR3 loop is CASSFIEGDTQYF. Here the CDR3 DNA reads TGTGCCAGCAGCTTTATCGAGGGAGATACGCAGTATTTT.

This clone was picked up one time. This sequence joins TRBV7-8 and TRBJ1-2, with D maybe TRBD1 (6 bases). Trimming shortened V by 2 bases and J by 3 bases, and 16 bases separated the two germline ends. The CDR3 sequence is 16 residues long. In germline, CDR1 is SGHVS, CDR2 FQNEAQ. The chain's CDR3 is CASSLTGQLPYYGYTF. As DNA, the CDR3 is TGTGCCAGCAGCTTAACAGGGCAACTCCCTTACTATGGCTACACCTTC.

The chain employs TRBV14 and TRBJ1-5, with 7 bases aligning to TRBD1. V was clipped by 5 bases and J by 6 bases; unmatched bases: 7. The CDR3 is made up of 14 amino acids. Looked up from germline, CDR1 is SGHDN and CDR2 is FVKESK. The CDR3 sequence is CASSETGRGQPQHF. In DNA form, the CDR3 reads TGTGCCAGCAGCGAGACAGGGAGAGGTCAGCCCCAGCATTTT.

About this clone itself: The sample contains more than one DNA sequence encoding this CDR3. The chain uses TRBV2 and TRBJ2-5; D unresolved. Germline CDR1 is SNHLY and CDR2 is FYNNEI. Trimming took 4 bases from V and 3 from J, leaving 6 bases between them. This CDR3 spans 12 amino acids. DNA for the CDR3: TGTGCCAGCAGTGTTCTAGAAGAGACCCAGTACTTC. Translating gives CASSVLEETQYF.

This clone was detected only a few times. This chain connects TRBV18 to TRBJ2-5; D not resolved. V dropped 2 bases and J dropped 5 bases, with 3 bases sitting between them. The CDR3 totals 11 residues. Germline CDR1 is KGHSH and CDR2 is LQKENI. In DNA form, the CDR3 reads TGTGCCAGCTCACCAAGCGAGACCCAGTACTTC. This sequence encodes CASSPSETQYF.

V usage is TRBV5-6 and J usage is TRBJ2-3; 8 bases line up with TRBD2. Germline CDR1 SGHDT, CDR2 YYEEEE. This CDR3 is 16 amino acids long. Trimming at V came to 4 bases and at J to 6 bases, leaving 13 bases not matched to a gene. The CDR3 reads CASSGGGTSYADTQYF. The CDR3 nucleotides read TGTGCCAGCAGCGGGGGAGGGACTAGTTATGCCGATACGCAGTATTTT. Based on the CDR3 plus reference TRBV5-6 and TRBJ2-3, the full variable domain is DAGVTQSPTHLIKTRGQQVTLRCSPKSGHDTVSWYQQALGQGPQFIFQYYEEEERQRGNFPDRFSGHQFPNYSSELNVNALLLGDSALYLCASSGGGTSYADTQYFGPGTRLTVL.

Concerning this clone itself: Other DNA sequences in the same sample also yield this CDR3. This rearrangement joins TRBV6-2 or TRBV6-3 to TRBJ2-1; D possibly corresponds to TRBD1 (5 bases). Germline CDR1 and CDR2: MNHEY and SVGEGT. This CDR3 comprises 13 residues. V dropped 6 bases and J dropped 1 base, with 7 bases sitting between them. The CDR3 reads CASSRQSYNEQFF. As DNA, the CDR3 is TGTGCCAGCAGCCGACAGTCCTACAATGAGCAGTTCTTC.

J is TRBJ2-1 and V is TRBV4-3, with 8 bases aligning to TRBD2. CDR1 and CDR2 from the germline V gene are LGHNA and YSLEER. The V gene end was trimmed by 4 bases and the J gene end by 2 bases; junction bases not matched to a gene: 4. The CDR3 is 15 residues long. Here the CDR3 DNA reads TGCGCCAGCAGCCGTACTAGCGGACCCTACAATGAGCAGTTCTTC. Its protein product is CASSRTSGPYNEQFF.

V is TRBV7-8 and J is TRBJ2-2; 8 bases agree with TRBD1. Unmatched junction bases numbered 4, after V lost 5 bases and J lost 5 bases. Germline V lookup: CDR1 SGHVS, CDR2 FQNEAQ. The CDR3 is 14 amino acids. The CDR3 DNA reads as TGTGCCAGCAGCGGACGGACAGGGACCGGGGAGCTGTTTTTT. It yields the protein CASSGRTGTGELFF.

This clone was seen a handful of times. The chain carries TRBV5-1 and TRBJ1-6; no reliable D call. The CDR3 has 14 residues. The V end lost 2 bases, the J end lost 4 bases, and 7 bases lay between the germline ends. Germline V gene data show CDR1 as SGHRS and CDR2 as YFSETQ. The CDR3 DNA sequence: TGCGCCAGCAGCTTAACGGGGTATAATTCACCCCTCCACTTT. Its protein product is CASSLTGYNSPLHF.

This chain connects TRBV30 to TRBJ1-1; TRBD1 aligns across 9 bases. CDR1 GTSNPN and CDR2 SVGIG come from the germline V gene (reference sequence). V was clipped by 3 bases and J by 4 bases; unmatched bases: 6. The CDR3 runs to 14 residues. CDR3 sequence (DNA): TGTGCCTGGAGACGGGACAGGGCAAGCACTGAAGCTTTCTTT. It is translated as CAWRRDRASTEAFF. Together with reference TRBV30 and TRBJ1-1, the CDR3 gives the full variable domain: SQTIHQWPATLVQPVGSPLSLECTVEGTSNPNLYWYRQAAGRGLQLLFYSVGIGQISSEVPQNLSASRPQDRQFILSSKKLLLSDSGFYLCAWRRDRASTEAFFGQGTRLTVV.

Only one count was recorded for this clone. The chain employs TRBV4-3 and TRBJ1-5; a weak D match, TRBD1 (5 bases). The CDR3 loop spans 15 amino acids. Trimming left V 3 bases short and J 8 bases short, with 17 bases between. The germline gives CDR1 LGHNA, CDR2 YSLEER. The CDR3 sequence: CASSQALGRREPQHF. The CDR3 nucleotides are TGCGCCAGCAGCCAGGCACTCGGACGCAGGGAGCCCCAGCATTTT.

This sequence joins TRBV30 and TRBJ2-2, with unresolved D. The CDR3 spans 14 residues. V gave up 5 bases and J gave up 1 base, with 11 bases separating them. The V gene's germline CDR1 is GTSNPN and CDR2 SVGIG (reference sequence). CDR3 sequence reads: CAWGFRGNTGELFF. The CDR3 nucleotides read TGTGCCTGGGGCTTCCGCGGGAACACCGGGGAGCTGTTTTTT.

The gene calls are TRBV12-3 or TRBV12-4 and TRBJ1-1, with D perhaps TRBD1 (6 bases). This CDR3 comprises 12 residues. V was shortened by 6 bases and J by 6 bases, with 11 bases between the two germline ends. The CDR3 here is CASRSTGPEAFF. CDR3 nucleotide sequence: TGTGCCAGCAGGTCTACAGGGCCTGAAGCTTTCTTT.

The chain is built from TRBV5-1 and TRBJ2-3; no clear D gene. The length of the CDR3 is 14 residues. V lost 1 base and J 2 bases, leaving 8 bases between the germline ends. In germline, CDR1 is SGHRS, CDR2 YFSETQ. As DNA, the CDR3 is TGCGCCAGCAGCTTGCAGGCTCCCACAGATACGCAGTATTTT. Residues: CASSLQAPTDTQYF.

The rearrangement links TRBV15 to TRBJ2-7; D gene ambiguous. Germline lookup yields CDR1 LNHNV and CDR2 YYDKDF (reference sequence). V gave up 1 base and J gave up 3 bases, with 7 bases separating them. The CDR3 contains 13 residues. The CDR3 spells CATSRGLIYEQYF. CDR3 DNA: TGTGCCACCAGCAGAGGGCTTATCTACGAGCAGTACTTC.

This chain uses TRBV7-9 with TRBJ1-4; D gene ambiguous. V lost 5 bases and J lost 7, with 14 bases in between. CDR1 is SEHNR, CDR2 FQNEAQ, per germline (reference sequence). The CDR3 extends over 14 amino acids. CDR3 DNA: TGTGCCAGCAGCAAACTCGAGTACCCTGAAAAACTGTTTTTT. It translates to CASSKLEYPEKLFF.

The V and J genes are TRBV21-1 and TRBJ2-7; the table calls TRBD2, which could not be checked here. TRBV21-1 is flagged as a pseudogene. CDR3 length: 18 residues. The chain's CDR3 is CASSKAGGGRGGGYEQYF. CDR3 coding DNA: TGTGCCAGCAGCAAAGCGGGGGGCGGGCGGGGGGGCGGTTACGAGCAGTACTTC.

The chain carries TRBV11-2 and TRBJ1-1, with D hard to call. This CDR3 contains 12 residues. Trimming cost V 5 bases and J 11 bases, with 15 bases left between them. The germline gives CDR1 SGHAT, CDR2 FQNNGV. The CDR3 sequence: CASSPERRVAFF. Here the CDR3 DNA reads TGTGCCAGCAGCCCAGAGCGTCGGGTGGCTTTCTTT.

The genes are TRBV30 and TRBJ2-2; D unclear. V was clipped by 1 base and J by 6 bases, with 6 bases between them. The CDR3 has 12 amino acids. In germline, CDR1 is GTSNPN, CDR2 SVGIG (reference sequence). The DNA of the CDR3 is TGTGCCTGGAGTGGGCAGGCCGGGGAGCTGTTTTTT. Amino acids: CAWSGQAGELFF.

The sample holds many counts of this clone. The chain is built from TRBV3-1 (or the pseudogene TRBV3-2) and TRBJ2-2, with 7 nucleotides matching TRBD2. Germline lookup yields CDR1 LGHDT and CDR2 YNNKEL (reference sequence). There are 14 residues in the CDR3. With 4 bases clipped from V and 7 bases from J, the junction kept 6 bases outside the gene matches. The CDR3, as DNA: TGTGCCAGCAGCCGGGCCGCGGGGGACGGGGAGCTGTTTTTT. Translation: CASSRAAGDGELFF.

This sequence joins TRBV7-9 and TRBJ2-3; 11 bases are a match to TRBD1. This CDR3 contains 14 residues. Germline assignment: CDR1 SEHNR and CDR2 FQNEAQ (reference sequence). J gave up 6 bases and V 5 bases, and 4 bases lay outside the gene matches. In DNA form, the CDR3 reads TGTGCCAGCAGCCGGACAGGGGGCATGGATACGCAGTATTTT. Protein product: CASSRTGGMDTQYF.

The rearrangement uses TRBV3-1 (or the pseudogene TRBV3-2) and TRBJ2-2; D gene unclear. The CDR3 is 15 amino acids. Between the trimmed V and J ends, which lost 4 bases and 6 bases, there was a span of 15 bases. The germline gives CDR1 LGHDT, CDR2 YNNKEL (reference sequence). CDR3 loop: CASSLRIRRSGELFF. CDR3 in DNA: TGTGCCAGCAGCCTGAGGATTAGACGGTCCGGGGAGCTGTTTTTT.

In DNA, the CDR3 is TGTGCCAGCAGCTTAATAGCGGGCAGCACTGAAGCTTTCTTT. The encoded protein is CASSLIAGSTEAFF. The chain joins TRBV7-2 to TRBJ1-1; no reliable D call. CDR3 length: 14 amino acids. V was cut by 2 bases and J by 4 bases, with 11 bases left in between. Germline CDR1 SGHTA, CDR2 FQGNSA.

The chain employs TRBV11-2 and TRBJ2-3; 9 bases align to TRBD1. Germline values: CDR1 SGHAT, CDR2 FQNNGV. CDR3 size: 15 residues. Trimming removed 4 bases from V and 1 base from J; junction bases left unmatched: 3. The DNA for the CDR3 is TGTGCCAGCAGCTCCGGGACAGGGCGCACAGATACGCAGTATTTT. The encoded protein is CASSSGTGRTDTQYF.

This chain uses TRBV18 with TRBJ2-7; 7 bases map to TRBD2. J gave up 6 bases and V 5 bases, and 4 bases lay outside the gene matches. The germline gives CDR1 KGHSH, CDR2 LQKENI. This CDR3 is built from 12 residues. The CDR3 loop is CASSGGGVEQYF. As DNA, the CDR3 is TGTGCCAGCTCAGGGGGAGGGGTCGAGCAGTACTTC.

This clone was found once. The chain has TRBV4-1 and TRBJ2-7; 9 positions agree with TRBD1. V was clipped by 5 bases and J by 7 bases; unmatched bases: 6. The length of the CDR3 is 13 residues. Germline values: CDR1 MGHRA, CDR2 YSYEKL. The CDR3 DNA sequence: TGCGCCAGCAGCGATGGGACAGGGTGGGAGCAGTACTTC. Amino acids: CASSDGTGWEQYF.

V gene TRBV3-1 (or the pseudogene TRBV3-2) combines with J gene TRBJ2-7; TRBD2 matches at 9 bases. With 1 base clipped from V and 2 bases from J, the junction kept 12 bases outside the gene matches. The CDR3 has 18 amino acids. Germline V gene lookup returns CDR1 LGHDT and CDR2 YNNKEL (reference sequence). CDR3 residues: CASSQAAGGPSGAYEQYF. CDR3 bases: TGTGCCAGCAGCCAAGCGGCCGGGGGGCCTAGCGGGGCCTACGAGCAGTACTTC.

The genes are TRBV7-2 and TRBJ1-2, with 8 positions matching TRBD1. Germline lookup yields CDR1 SGHTA and CDR2 FQGNSA. J was trimmed by 4 bases and V by 1 base; bases with no gene match: 5. This CDR3 spans 15 amino acids. CDR3 protein: CASSLGTGMSYGYTF. The DNA of the CDR3 is TGTGCCAGCAGCTTAGGGACAGGGATGAGCTATGGCTACACCTTC. The complete variable domain, with remaining parts taken from reference TRBV7-2 and TRBJ1-2, reads GAGVSQSPSNKVTEKGKDVELRCDPISGHTALYWYRQSLGQGLEFLIYFQGNSAPDKSGLPSDRFSAERTGGSVSTLTIQRTQQEDSAVYLCASSLGTGMSYGYTFGSGTRLTVV.

This chain connects TRBV11-2 to TRBJ2-7; the D gene is possibly TRBD1 (6 bases). Trimming took off 7 bases at V and 12 bases at J, with 31 bases between the two ends. Germline CDR1 SGHAT, CDR2 FQNNGV. The CDR3 is made up of 16 amino acids. The DNA of the CDR3 is TGTGCCAGCATTGGGGGCGCGCGATCGGGCAGGGGATTTTTGTACTTC. Amino acids: CASIGGARSGRGFLYF.

The chain is built from TRBV7-2 and TRBJ1-3; TRBD1 is a possible D gene (6 bases). Looked up from germline, CDR1 is SGHTA and CDR2 is FQGNSA. Trimming cost V 5 bases and J 4 bases, with 9 bases left between them. The CDR3 is 13 residues long. The CDR3 is CASSGTSGNTIYF. CDR3 bases: TGTGCCAGCAGCGGGACATCCGGAAACACCATATATTTT.

The chain couples TRBV5-8 to TRBJ1-6, with TRBD1 matching 7 bases. CDR1 and CDR2 from the germline V gene are SGHTS and YDEGEE. This CDR3 contains 15 residues. J gave up 9 bases and V 5 bases, and 11 bases lay outside the gene matches. CDR3: CASSSSGTVASPLHF. The CDR3 DNA reads TGTGCCAGCAGTTCTTCCGGGACAGTGGCTTCACCCCTCCACTTT.